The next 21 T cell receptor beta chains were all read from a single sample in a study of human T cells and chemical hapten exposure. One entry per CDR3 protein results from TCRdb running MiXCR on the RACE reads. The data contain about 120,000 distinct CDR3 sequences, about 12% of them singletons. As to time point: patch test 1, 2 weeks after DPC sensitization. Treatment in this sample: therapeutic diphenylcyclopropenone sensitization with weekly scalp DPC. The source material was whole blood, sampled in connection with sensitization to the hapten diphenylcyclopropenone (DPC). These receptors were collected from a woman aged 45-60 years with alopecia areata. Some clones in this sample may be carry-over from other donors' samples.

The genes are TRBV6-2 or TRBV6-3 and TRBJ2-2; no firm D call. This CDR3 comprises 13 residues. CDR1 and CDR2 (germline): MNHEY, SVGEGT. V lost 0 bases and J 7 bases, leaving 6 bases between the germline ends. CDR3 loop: CASSYSHGGELFF. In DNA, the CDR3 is TGTGCCAGCAGTTACTCCCATGGCGGGGAGCTGTTTTTT.

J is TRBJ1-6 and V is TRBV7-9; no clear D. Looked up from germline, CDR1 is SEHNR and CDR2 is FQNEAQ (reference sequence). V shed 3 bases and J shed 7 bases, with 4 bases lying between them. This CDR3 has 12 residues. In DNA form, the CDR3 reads TGTGCCAGCAGCTTCGTCAATTCACCCCTCCACTTT. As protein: CASSFVNSPLHF.

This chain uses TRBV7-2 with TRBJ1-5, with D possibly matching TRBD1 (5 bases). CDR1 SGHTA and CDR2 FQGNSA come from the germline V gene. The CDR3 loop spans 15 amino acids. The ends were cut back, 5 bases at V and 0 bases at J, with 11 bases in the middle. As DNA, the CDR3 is TGTGCCAGCAGCGAGACAGACTATAGCAATCAGCCCCAGCATTTT. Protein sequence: CASSETDYSNQPQHF.

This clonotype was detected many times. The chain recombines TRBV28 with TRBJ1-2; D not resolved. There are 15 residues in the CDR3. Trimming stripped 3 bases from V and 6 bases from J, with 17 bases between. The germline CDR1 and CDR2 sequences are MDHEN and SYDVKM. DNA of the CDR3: TGTGCCAGCAGTTTTCTGTCCACCTACGATGATGGCTACACCTTC. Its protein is CASSFLSTYDDGYTF.

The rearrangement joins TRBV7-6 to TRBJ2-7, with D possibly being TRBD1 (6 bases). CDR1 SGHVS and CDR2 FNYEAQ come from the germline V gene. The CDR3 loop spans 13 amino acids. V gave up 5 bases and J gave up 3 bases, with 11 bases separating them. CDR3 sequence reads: CASSPDSLYEQYF. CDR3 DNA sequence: TGTGCCAGCAGCCCGGACAGTCTCTACGAGCAGTACTTC.

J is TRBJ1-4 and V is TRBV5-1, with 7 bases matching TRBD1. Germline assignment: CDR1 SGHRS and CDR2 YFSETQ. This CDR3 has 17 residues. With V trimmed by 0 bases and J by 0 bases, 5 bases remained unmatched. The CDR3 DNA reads TGCGCCAGCAGCTTGGTGGACAGGAGAGCAACTAATGAAAAACTGTTTTTT. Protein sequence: CASSLVDRRATNEKLFF. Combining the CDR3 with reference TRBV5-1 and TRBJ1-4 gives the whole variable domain KAGVTQTPRYLIKTRGQQVTLSCSPISGHRSVSWYQQTPGQGLQFLFEYFSETQRNKGNFPGRFSGRQFSNSRSEMNVSTLELGDSALYLCASSLVDRRATNEKLFFGSGTQLSVL.

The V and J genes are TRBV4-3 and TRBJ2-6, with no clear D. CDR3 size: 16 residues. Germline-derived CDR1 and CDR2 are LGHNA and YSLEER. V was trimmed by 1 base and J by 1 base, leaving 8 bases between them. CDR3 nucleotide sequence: TGCGCCAGCAGCCAAGGAAGGGCGTCTGGGGCCAACGTCCTGACTTTC. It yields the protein CASSQGRASGANVLTF.

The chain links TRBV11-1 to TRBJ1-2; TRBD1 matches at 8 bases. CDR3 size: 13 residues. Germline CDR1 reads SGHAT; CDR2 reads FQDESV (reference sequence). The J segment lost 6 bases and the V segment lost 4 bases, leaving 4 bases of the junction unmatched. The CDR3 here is CASSSGGWDGYTF. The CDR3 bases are TGTGCCAGCAGCTCAGGGGGCTGGGATGGCTACACCTTC.

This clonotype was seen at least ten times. CDR3 sequence reads: CASSLSGDYGYTF. CDR3 sequence (DNA): TGTGCCAGCAGCTTGTCCGGAGACTATGGCTACACCTTC. The chain couples TRBV6-2 or TRBV6-3 to TRBJ1-2, with unresolved D. The CDR3 loop spans 13 amino acids. Trimming pared 6 bases from V and 3 bases from J, leaving 11 bases between. In germline, CDR1 is MNHEY, CDR2 SVGEGT.

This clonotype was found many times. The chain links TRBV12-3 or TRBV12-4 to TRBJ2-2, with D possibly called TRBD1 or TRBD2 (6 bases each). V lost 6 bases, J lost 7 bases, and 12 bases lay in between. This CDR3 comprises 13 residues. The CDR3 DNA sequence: TGTGCCAGCAGCCCAGGGGAGGTCGGGGAGCTGTTTTTT. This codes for CASSPGEVGELFF.

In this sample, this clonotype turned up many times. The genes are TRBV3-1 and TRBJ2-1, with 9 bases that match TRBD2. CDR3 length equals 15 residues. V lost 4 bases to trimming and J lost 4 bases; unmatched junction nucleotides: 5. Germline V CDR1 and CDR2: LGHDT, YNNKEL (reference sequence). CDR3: CASSLIAGDYNEQFF. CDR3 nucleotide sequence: TGTGCCAGCAGCCTTATAGCGGGGGATTACAATGAGCAGTTCTTC.

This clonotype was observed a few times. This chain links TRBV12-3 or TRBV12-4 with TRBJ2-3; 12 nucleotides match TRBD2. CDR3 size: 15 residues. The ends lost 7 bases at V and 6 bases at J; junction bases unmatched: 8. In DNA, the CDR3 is TGTGCCAGCACCAGACTAGCGGGAGCTGGGGATACGCAGTATTTT. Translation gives CASTRLAGAGDTQYF.

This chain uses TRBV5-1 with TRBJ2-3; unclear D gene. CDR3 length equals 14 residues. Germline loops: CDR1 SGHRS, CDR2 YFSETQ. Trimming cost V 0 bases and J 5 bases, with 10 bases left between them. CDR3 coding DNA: TGCGCCAGCAGCTTGGCCCAGGACCTAGATACGCAGTATTTT. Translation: CASSLAQDLDTQYF.

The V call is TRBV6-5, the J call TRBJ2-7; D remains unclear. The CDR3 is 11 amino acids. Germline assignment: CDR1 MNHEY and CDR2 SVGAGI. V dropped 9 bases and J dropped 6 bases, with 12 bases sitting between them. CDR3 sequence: CASRTASEQYF. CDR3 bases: TGTGCCAGTAGGACCGCGAGCGAGCAGTACTTC.

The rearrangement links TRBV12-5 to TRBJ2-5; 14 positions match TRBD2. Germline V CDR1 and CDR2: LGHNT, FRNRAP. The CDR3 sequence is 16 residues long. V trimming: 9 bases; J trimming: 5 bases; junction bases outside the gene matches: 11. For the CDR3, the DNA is TGTGCTAGCCGACCCGGACTAGCGGGAGGACTGGAGACCCAGTACTTC. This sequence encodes CASRPGLAGGLETQYF.

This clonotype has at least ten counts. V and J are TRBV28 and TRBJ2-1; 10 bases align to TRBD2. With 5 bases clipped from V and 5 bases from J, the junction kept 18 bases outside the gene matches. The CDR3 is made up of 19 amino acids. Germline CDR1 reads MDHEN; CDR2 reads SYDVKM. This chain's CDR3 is CASSPASGRRGPGNNEQFF. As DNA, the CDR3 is TGTGCCAGCAGTCCGGCTAGCGGGAGAAGAGGTCCGGGGAACAATGAGCAGTTCTTC.

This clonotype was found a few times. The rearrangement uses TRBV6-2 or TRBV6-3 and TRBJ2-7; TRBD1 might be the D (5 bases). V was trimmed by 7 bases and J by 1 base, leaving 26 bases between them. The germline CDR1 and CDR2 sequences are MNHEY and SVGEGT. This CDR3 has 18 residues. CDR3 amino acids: CASKVRTGLTVKSYEQYF. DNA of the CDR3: TGTGCCAGCAAAGTTAGGACCGGATTGACAGTTAAGTCCTACGAGCAGTACTTC.

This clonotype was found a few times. The CDR3 coding sequence is TGTGCCAGCAGCTTAGTCAGACTTAACTATGGCTACACCTTC. It specifies CASSLVRLNYGYTF. V usage is TRBV7-9 and J usage is TRBJ1-2; no firm D call. The germline CDR1 and CDR2 sequences are SEHNR and FQNEAQ (reference sequence). V lost 1 base and J lost 1, with 7 bases in between. The CDR3 spans 14 residues.

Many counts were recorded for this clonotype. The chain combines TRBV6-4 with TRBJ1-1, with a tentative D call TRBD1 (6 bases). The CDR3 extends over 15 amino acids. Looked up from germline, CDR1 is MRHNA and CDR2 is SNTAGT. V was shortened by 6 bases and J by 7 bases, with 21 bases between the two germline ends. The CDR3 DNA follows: TGTGCCAGCAGCGAGGCGACAGGTGGCATCGGTGAAGCTTTCTTT. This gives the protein CASSEATGGIGEAFF.

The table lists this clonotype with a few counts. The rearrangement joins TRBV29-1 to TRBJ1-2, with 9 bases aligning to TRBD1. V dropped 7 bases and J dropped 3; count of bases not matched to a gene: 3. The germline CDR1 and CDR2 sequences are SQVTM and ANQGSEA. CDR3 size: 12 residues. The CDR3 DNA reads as TGCAGCGCGGACAGGGGAGACTATGGCTACACCTTC. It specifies CSADRGDYGYTF.

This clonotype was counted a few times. CDR3 protein: CASSLMGEQYF. In nucleotides, the CDR3 is TGTGCCAGCAGTTTAATGGGCGAGCAGTACTTC. V is TRBV28 and J is TRBJ2-7; D not certain. The V and J ends lost 2 bases and 6 bases respectively, with 5 bases between them. Germline CDR1 reads MDHEN; CDR2 reads SYDVKM. The CDR3 has 11 residues.